This TCR beta chain emerged from a study of T cells in Graves' hyperthyroidism and ophthalmopathy. About the study: Blood was drawn when the patient was first diagnosed and still untreated.

The CDR3 contains 14 residues. In germline, CDR1 is MDHEN, CDR2 SYDVKM. The J segment lost 6 bases and the V segment lost 5 bases, leaving 8 bases of the junction unmatched. Findings and caveats of the study: For ophthalmopathy, model prediction preceded onset by a median around 7 months. Blood samples included most of the expanded thyroid clonotypes exceeding 0.001.

Diagnoses rested on clinical symptoms, serum thyroxine and TRAb, thyroid ultrasound and orbital computed tomography. On this clonotype: Antigen: not known.

Amplified TCR beta CDR3 regions came from RNA transcripts. Primed by the HTBI set, a first-round RT-PCR was run on the TCR CDR3. TCRdb processed the multiplex PCR reads anew with MiXCR; each CDR3 protein has one entry. Counted here are 500,000 to 800,000 distinct CDR3 sequences, roughly 14% occurring once; the ten biggest clones make up approximately 12%. The V call is TRBV28, the J call TRBJ1-2; 8 nucleotides line up with TRBD1. The receptor was isolated from a woman in her forties or fifties with Graves' ophthalmopathy. Sequencing was carried out using blood. The DNA for the CDR3 is TGTGCCAGCAGTGCCCCCGGGACAGGAAATGGCTACACCTTC. Translated, it gives CASSAPGTGNGYTF.